The 21 T cell receptor beta chains reported below all come from one sample, sequenced in a study of patients and donors after allogeneic stem cell transplantation. One entry per CDR3 protein results from TCRdb running MiXCR on the RT-PCR reads. Found here are some 880,000 distinct CDR3 sequences, 15% to 20% of them singletons; the top ten hold approximately 5.9%. Sequenced material: blood, either unsorted or a sorted T cell fraction (not recorded which). The receptors derive from a human donor who was either an allogeneic HSCT recipient or a stem cell or donor lymphocyte infusion donor (not recorded which). It is not recorded whose cells these are; they may come from a transplant donor.

This clonotype was seen only a few times. The V call is TRBV28, the J call TRBJ1-3; no clear D. CDR1 and CDR2 (germline): MDHEN, SYDVKM. V gave up 3 bases and J gave up 6 bases, with 12 bases separating them. The length of the CDR3 is 14 residues. The CDR3 reads CASSFSTEPNTIYF. Here the CDR3 DNA reads TGTGCCAGCAGTTTCTCAACAGAACCAAACACCATATATTTT.

The CDR3 is CATSDPDRLEAFF. CDR3 sequence (DNA): TGTGCCACCAGTGACCCTGACAGACTTGAAGCTTTCTTT. V gene TRBV24-1 combines with J gene TRBJ1-1; TRBD1 is a possible D gene (5 bases). V was trimmed by 4 bases and J by 7 bases, leaving 12 bases between them. Germline values: CDR1 KGHDR, CDR2 SFDVKD. The CDR3 is 13 amino acids.

CDR3 DNA: TGCGCCAGCAGCCCTACCATGACAGGGAGACATTACAATGAGCAGTTCTTC. Residues: CASSPTMTGRHYNEQFF. V is TRBV5-1 and J is TRBJ2-1; 7 bases are shared with TRBD1. Germline loops: CDR1 SGHRS, CDR2 YFSETQ. The CDR3 sequence is 17 residues long. The V gene end was trimmed by 4 bases and the J gene end by 4 bases; junction bases not matched to a gene: 14.

This clonotype was seen at least ten times. The chain uses TRBV24-1 and TRBJ2-2, with D unclear. V shed 3 bases and J shed 6 bases, with 10 bases lying between them. The V gene's germline CDR1 is KGHDR and CDR2 SFDVKD. The CDR3 runs 14 residues. The CDR3 nucleotides are TGTGCCACCAGTGATCATCTATACGCCGGGGAGCTGTTTTTT. Translation gives CATSDHLYAGELFF.

This clonotype occurred a few times. This chain links TRBV7-9 with TRBJ2-1; 10 bases are a match to TRBD1. V gave up 3 bases and J gave up 4 bases; unmatched junction bases: 9. Germline V gene lookup returns CDR1 SEHNR and CDR2 FQNEAQ (reference sequence). The CDR3 loop spans 17 amino acids. In nucleotides, the CDR3 is TGTGCCAGCAGCTTGATCCGGGACAGGGGATTTTACAATGAGCAGTTCTTC. Its translation: CASSLIRDRGFYNEQFF.

This clonotype occurred a few times. This rearrangement joins TRBV9 to TRBJ1-1, with D hard to call. V was cut by 3 bases and J by 5 bases, with 14 bases left in between. The CDR3 spans 14 residues. Germline V gene lookup returns CDR1 SGDLS and CDR2 YYNGEE. CDR3 DNA sequence: TGTGCCAGCAGCGAACGTGGGCAGATTACTGAAGCTTTCTTT. Its translation: CASSERGQITEAFF.

The V gene is TRBV20-1, the J gene TRBJ1-3; possibly TRBD1 for D (5 bases). With 1 base removed from V and 0 bases from J, the gap between germline ends came to 10 bases. Germline-derived CDR1 and CDR2 are DFQATT and SNEGSKA (reference sequence). This CDR3 comprises 15 residues. The CDR3: CSARARGHSGNTIYF. As DNA, the CDR3 is TGCAGTGCTAGAGCCCGGGGCCACTCTGGAAACACCATATATTTT.

This chain links TRBV4-2 with TRBJ1-6; D is ambiguous. Deletions cut 0 bases from V and 11 bases from J, with 11 bases between. Looked up from germline, CDR1 is LGHNA and CDR2 is YNFKEQ. This CDR3 is 14 amino acids long. As DNA, the CDR3 is TGTGCCAGCAGCCAAGATCCACGACATCCACCCCTCCACTTT. Translated: CASSQDPRHPPLHF.

The chain has TRBV5-5 and TRBJ2-3; D unclear. V was pared by 0 bases and J by 1 base, with 6 bases between. Per germline, CDR1 SGHKS and CDR2 YYEKEE (reference sequence). CDR3 size: 14 residues. The CDR3 DNA reads as TGTGCCAGCAGCTTGGATGCTCGCACAGATACGCAGTATTTT. Translating gives CASSLDARTDTQYF.

This chain uses TRBV4-2 with TRBJ2-3; 8 bases match TRBD2. The CDR3 loop spans 16 amino acids. With 2 bases clipped from V and 2 bases from J, the junction kept 6 bases outside the gene matches. The V gene's germline CDR1 is LGHNA and CDR2 YNFKEQ. As DNA, the CDR3 is TGTGCCAGCAGCCAACCCCGGGGGGGATACACAGATACGCAGTATTTT. It is translated as CASSQPRGGYTDTQYF.

This clonotype has a handful of counts. The chain employs TRBV28 and TRBJ2-1; D is uncertain. Trimming stripped 3 bases from V and 0 bases from J, with 6 bases between. The CDR3 contains 14 residues. Germline values: CDR1 MDHEN, CDR2 SYDVKM. CDR3 protein: CASSFTDSYNEQFF. The CDR3 region has the DNA TGTGCCAGCAGTTTCACGGACTCCTACAATGAGCAGTTCTTC.

In DNA form, the CDR3 reads TGTGCCATTCGCCCGGACAGCTACGAGCAGTACTTC. Its translation: CAIRPDSYEQYF. This chain connects TRBV10-3 to TRBJ2-7; weak D call: TRBD1 (6 bases). Germline V gives CDR1 ENHRY, CDR2 SYGVKD. V dropped 9 bases and J dropped 3 bases, with 12 bases sitting between them. The CDR3 is made up of 12 amino acids.

The J gene is TRBJ1-2, the V gene TRBV24-1, with D maybe TRBD1 (5 bases). The V gene's germline CDR1 is KGHDR and CDR2 SFDVKD. V dropped 5 bases and J dropped 6 bases, with 6 bases sitting between them. This CDR3 is built from 11 residues. CDR3 DNA sequence: TGTGCCACCAGTGCAGGGAATGGCTACACCTTC. Residues: CATSAGNGYTF.

There are a few counts of this clonotype. V usage is TRBV4-1 and J usage is TRBJ1-1; D uncertain. Trimming left V 0 bases short and J 4 bases short, with 12 bases between. The germline V gene encodes CDR1 MGHRA and CDR2 YSYEKL. There are 15 residues in the CDR3. The CDR3 spells CASSQDRRGVTEAFF. The CDR3 DNA follows: TGCGCCAGCAGCCAAGATAGGCGGGGAGTCACTGAAGCTTTCTTT.

This clonotype was detected many times. The rearrangement links TRBV12-3 or TRBV12-4 to TRBJ2-7; D is uncertain. CDR3 length equals 14 residues. V lost 6 bases, J lost 1 base, and 13 bases lay in between. Here the CDR3 DNA reads TGTGCCAGCAGCCCAGGTTTGGGTTCCTACGAGCAGTACTTC. Encoded protein: CASSPGLGSYEQYF.

This clonotype occurred a few times. V and J are TRBV6-2 or TRBV6-3 and TRBJ2-6, with 12 bases fitting TRBD2. Unmatched junction bases numbered 6, after V lost 6 bases and J lost 0 bases. Germline-derived CDR1 and CDR2 are MNHEY and SVGEGT. This CDR3 contains 18 residues. The CDR3 region has the DNA TGTGCCAGCAGACCTACTAGCGGGGGGAGCTCTGGGGCCAACGTCCTGACTTTC. It encodes CASRPTSGGSSGANVLTF.

This clonotype came up a few times. CDR3 nucleotides: TGTGCCAGCAGCCACACCAAAGGGATCAACCCCCGAGAGCAGTTCTTC. Amino acid sequence: CASSHTKGINPREQFF. The gene calls are TRBV11-2 and TRBJ2-1, with no clear D. CDR1 and CDR2 (germline): SGHAT, FQNNGV. The CDR3 length is 16 residues. V was shortened by 5 bases and J by 10 bases, with 24 bases between the two germline ends. Supplemented by reference TRBV11-2 and TRBJ2-1, the full variable domain reads EAGVAQSPRYKIIEKRQSVAFWCNPISGHATLYWYQQILGQGPKLLIQFQNNGVVDDSQLPKDRFSAERLKGVDSTLKIQPAKLEDSAVYLCASSHTKGINPREQFFGPGTRLTVL.

A few counts support this clonotype. The chain employs TRBV7-9 and TRBJ1-3; D gene unclear. CDR3 length equals 16 residues. With 5 bases removed from V and 0 bases from J, the gap between germline ends came to 14 bases. Germline V gene data show CDR1 as SEHNR and CDR2 as FQNEAQ (reference sequence). The DNA for the CDR3 is TGTGCCAGCAGCGACCCCGGGCAGTCCTCTGGAAACACCATATATTTT. Its translation is CASSDPGQSSGNTIYF.

This clonotype showed up many times. The V call is TRBV7-9, the J call TRBJ2-1; D tentatively reads TRBD1 or TRBD2 (6 bases each). The germline V and J ends were trimmed by 7 bases and 8 bases, with 21 bases remaining between them. Germline lookup yields CDR1 SEHNR and CDR2 FQNEAQ (reference sequence). This CDR3 region has 15 residues. In nucleotides, the CDR3 is TGTGCCAGCATTCCTGAGAGGGGGGAATGGGATGAGCAGTTCTTC. Protein: CASIPERGEWDEQFF.

CDR3 residues: CASSLVGETYGYTF. CDR3 bases: TGTGCCAGCAGTCTCGTGGGGGAGACTTATGGCTACACCTTC. The chain couples TRBV6-1 to TRBJ1-2; tentative D call: TRBD1 (5 bases). Trimming took off 5 bases at V and 5 bases at J, with 15 bases between the two ends. This CDR3 is built from 14 residues. CDR1 MNHNS and CDR2 SASEGT come from the germline V gene.

J is TRBJ1-3 and V is TRBV13; D unresolved. This CDR3 has 15 amino acids. Trimming pared 1 base from V and 5 bases from J, leaving 12 bases between. Germline-derived CDR1 and CDR2 are PRHDT and FYEKMQ (reference sequence). This CDR3 reads CASSLVLDRRNTIYF. CDR3 sequence (DNA): TGTGCCAGCAGCTTAGTCCTCGATAGAAGAAACACCATATATTTT.